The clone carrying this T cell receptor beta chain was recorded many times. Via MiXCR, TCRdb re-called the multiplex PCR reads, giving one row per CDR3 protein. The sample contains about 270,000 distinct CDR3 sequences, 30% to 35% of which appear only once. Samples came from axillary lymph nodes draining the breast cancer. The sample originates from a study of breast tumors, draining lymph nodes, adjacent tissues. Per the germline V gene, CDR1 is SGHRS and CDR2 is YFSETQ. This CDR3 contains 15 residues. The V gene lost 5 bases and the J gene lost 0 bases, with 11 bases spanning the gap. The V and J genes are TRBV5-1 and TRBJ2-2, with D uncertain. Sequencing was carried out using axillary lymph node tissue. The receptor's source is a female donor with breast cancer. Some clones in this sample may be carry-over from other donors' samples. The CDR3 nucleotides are TGCGCCAGCAGGGACGCTATCACGAACACCGGGGAGCTGTTTTTT. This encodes CASRDAITNTGELFF.